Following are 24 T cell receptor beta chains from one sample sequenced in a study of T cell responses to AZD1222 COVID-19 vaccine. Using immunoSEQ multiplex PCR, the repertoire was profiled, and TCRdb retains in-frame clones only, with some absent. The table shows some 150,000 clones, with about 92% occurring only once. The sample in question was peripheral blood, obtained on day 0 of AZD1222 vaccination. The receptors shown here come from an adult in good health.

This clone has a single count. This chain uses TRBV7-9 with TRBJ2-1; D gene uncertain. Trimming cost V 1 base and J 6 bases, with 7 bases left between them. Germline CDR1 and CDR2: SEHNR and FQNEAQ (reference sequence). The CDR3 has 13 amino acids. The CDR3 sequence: CASSLVRINEQFF. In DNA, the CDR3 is TGTGCCAGCAGCTTAGTCAGGATCAATGAGCAGTTCTTC.

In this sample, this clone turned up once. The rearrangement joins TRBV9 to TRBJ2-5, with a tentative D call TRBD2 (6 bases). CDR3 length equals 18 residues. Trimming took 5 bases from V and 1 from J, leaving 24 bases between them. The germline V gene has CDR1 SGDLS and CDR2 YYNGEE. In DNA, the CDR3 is TGTGCCAGCAGAGTTCCACCTGGGACTTTCCCTCCCCAAGAGACCCAGTACTTC. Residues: CASRVPPGTFPPQETQYF.

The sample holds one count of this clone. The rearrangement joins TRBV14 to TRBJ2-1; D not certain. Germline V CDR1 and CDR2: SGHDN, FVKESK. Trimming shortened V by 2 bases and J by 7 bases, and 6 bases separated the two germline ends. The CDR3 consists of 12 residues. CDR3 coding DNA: TGTGCCAGCAGCCAATTACGGAATGAGCAGTTCTTC. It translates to CASSQLRNEQFF.

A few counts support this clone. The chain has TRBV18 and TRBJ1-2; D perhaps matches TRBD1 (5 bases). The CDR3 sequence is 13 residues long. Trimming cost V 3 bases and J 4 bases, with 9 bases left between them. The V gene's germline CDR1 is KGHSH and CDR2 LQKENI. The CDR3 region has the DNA TGTGCCAGCTCACCCGACAGCACCTATGGCTACACCTTC. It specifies CASSPDSTYGYTF. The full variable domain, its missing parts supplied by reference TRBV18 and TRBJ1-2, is NAGVMQNPRHLVRRRGQEARLRCSPMKGHSHVYWYRQLPEEGLKFMVYLQKENIIDESGMPKERFSAEFPKEGPSILRIQQVVRGDSAAYFCASSPDSTYGYTFGSGTRLTVV.

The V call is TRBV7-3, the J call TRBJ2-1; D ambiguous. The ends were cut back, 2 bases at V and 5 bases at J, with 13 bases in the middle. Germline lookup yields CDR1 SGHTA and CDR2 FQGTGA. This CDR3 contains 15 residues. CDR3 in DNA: TGTGCCAGCAGCTTAGACTCCGCCCCCCACAATGAGCAGTTCTTC. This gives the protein CASSLDSAPHNEQFF. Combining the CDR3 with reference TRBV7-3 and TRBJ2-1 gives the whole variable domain GAGVSQTPSNKVTEKGKYVELRCDPISGHTALYWYRQSLGQGPEFLIYFQGTGAADDSGLPNDRFFAVRPEGSVSTLKIQRTERGDSAVYLCASSLDSAPHNEQFFGPGTRLTVL.

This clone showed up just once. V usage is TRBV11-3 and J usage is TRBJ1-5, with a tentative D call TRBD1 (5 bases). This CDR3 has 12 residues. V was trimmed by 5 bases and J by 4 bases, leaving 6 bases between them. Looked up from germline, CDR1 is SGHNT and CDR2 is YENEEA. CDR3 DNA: TGTGCCAGCAGCCGGGGGAATCAGCCCCAGCATTTT. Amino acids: CASSRGNQPQHF.

The CDR3 is CASSIVRGPGQGLRNQPQHF. In nucleotides, the CDR3 is TGTGCCAGTAGTATAGTAAGGGGGCCGGGCCAGGGTCTTCGCAATCAGCCCCAGCATTTT. The chain has TRBV19 and TRBJ1-5; TRBD1 agrees at 7 bases. CDR1 and CDR2 (germline): LNHDA, SQIVND (reference sequence). With 1 base clipped from V and 2 bases from J, the junction kept 17 bases outside the gene matches. CDR3 length: 20 residues.

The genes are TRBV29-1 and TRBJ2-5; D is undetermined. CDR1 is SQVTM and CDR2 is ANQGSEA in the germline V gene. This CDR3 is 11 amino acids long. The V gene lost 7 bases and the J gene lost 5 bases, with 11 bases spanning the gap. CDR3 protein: CSAAVVETQYF. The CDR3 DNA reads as TGCAGCGCCGCCGTCGTGGAGACCCAGTACTTC.

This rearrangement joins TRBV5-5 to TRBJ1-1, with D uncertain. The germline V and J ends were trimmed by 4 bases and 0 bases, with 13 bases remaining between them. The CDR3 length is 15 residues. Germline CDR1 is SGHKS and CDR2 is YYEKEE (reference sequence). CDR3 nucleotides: TGTGCCAGCAGCCTTGACCCGGGTGTGAACACTGAAGCTTTCTTT. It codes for CASSLDPGVNTEAFF.

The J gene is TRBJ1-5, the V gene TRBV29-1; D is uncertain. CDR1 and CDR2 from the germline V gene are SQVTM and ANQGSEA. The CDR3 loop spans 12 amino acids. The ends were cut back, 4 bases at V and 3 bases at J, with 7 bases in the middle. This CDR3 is CSVGELNQPQHF. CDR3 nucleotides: TGCAGCGTTGGGGAACTCAATCAGCCCCAGCATTTT.

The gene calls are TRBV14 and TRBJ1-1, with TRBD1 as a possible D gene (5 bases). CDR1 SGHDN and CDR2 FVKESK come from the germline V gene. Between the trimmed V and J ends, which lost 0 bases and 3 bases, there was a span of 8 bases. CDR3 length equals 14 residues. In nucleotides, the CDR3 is TGTGCCAGCAGCCAAGAGGAGGGGTACACTGAAGCTTTCTTT. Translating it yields CASSQEEGYTEAFF. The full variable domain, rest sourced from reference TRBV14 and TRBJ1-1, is EAGVTQFPSHSVIEKGQTVTLRCDPISGHDNLYWYRRVMGKEIKFLLHFVKESKQDESGMPNNRFLAERTGGTYSTLKVQPAELEDSGVYFCASSQEEGYTEAFFGQGTRLTVV.

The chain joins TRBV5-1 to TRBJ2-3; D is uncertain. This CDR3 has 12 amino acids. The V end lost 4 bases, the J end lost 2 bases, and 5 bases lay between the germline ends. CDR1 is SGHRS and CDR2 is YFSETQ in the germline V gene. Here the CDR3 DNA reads TGCGCCAGCAGCCTGAACACAGATACGCAGTATTTT. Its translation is CASSLNTDTQYF. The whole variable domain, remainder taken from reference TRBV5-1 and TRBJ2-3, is KAGVTQTPRYLIKTRGQQVTLSCSPISGHRSVSWYQQTPGQGLQFLFEYFSETQRNKGNFPGRFSGRQFSNSRSEMNVSTLELGDSALYLCASSLNTDTQYFGPGTRLTVL.

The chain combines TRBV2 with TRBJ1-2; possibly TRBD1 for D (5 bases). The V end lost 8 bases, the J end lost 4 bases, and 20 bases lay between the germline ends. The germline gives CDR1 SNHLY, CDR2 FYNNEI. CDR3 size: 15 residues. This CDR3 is CASHKGPPTPYGYTF. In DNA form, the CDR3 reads TGTGCCAGCCATAAGGGGCCCCCTACGCCCTATGGCTACACCTTC.

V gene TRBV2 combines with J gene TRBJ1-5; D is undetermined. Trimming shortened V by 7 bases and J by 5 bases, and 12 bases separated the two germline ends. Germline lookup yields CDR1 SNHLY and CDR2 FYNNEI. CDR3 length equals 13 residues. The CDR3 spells CASILRPDQPQHF. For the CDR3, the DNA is TGTGCCAGCATACTAAGACCCGATCAGCCCCAGCATTTT.

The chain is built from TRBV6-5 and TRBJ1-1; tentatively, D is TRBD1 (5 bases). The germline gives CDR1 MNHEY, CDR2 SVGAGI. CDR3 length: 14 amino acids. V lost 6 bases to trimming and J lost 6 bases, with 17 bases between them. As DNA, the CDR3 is TGTGCCAGCAGCCCCGGGGGGGGGATCCCTGAAGCTTTCTTT. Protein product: CASSPGGGIPEAFF.

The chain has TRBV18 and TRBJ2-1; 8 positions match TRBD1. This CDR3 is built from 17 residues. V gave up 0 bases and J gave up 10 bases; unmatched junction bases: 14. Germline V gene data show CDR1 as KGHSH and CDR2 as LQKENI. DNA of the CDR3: TGTGCCAGCTCACCACCGCTGGACAGGGACATTATCGGGGAGCAGTTCTTC. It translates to CASSPPLDRDIIGEQFF.

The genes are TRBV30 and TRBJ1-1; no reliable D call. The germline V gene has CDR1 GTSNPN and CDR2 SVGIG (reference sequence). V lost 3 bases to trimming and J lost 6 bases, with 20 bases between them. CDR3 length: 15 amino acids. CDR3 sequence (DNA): TGTGCCTGGAGAAAGGACCCAAATACCGGGGCTGAAGCTTTCTTT. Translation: CAWRKDPNTGAEAFF.

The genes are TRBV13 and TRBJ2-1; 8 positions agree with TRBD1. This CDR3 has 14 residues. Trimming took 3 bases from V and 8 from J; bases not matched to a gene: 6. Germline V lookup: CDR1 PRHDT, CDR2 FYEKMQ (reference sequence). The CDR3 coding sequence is TGTGCCAGCAGCTTCATGACAGGGGACCATGAGCAGTTCTTC. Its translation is CASSFMTGDHEQFF.

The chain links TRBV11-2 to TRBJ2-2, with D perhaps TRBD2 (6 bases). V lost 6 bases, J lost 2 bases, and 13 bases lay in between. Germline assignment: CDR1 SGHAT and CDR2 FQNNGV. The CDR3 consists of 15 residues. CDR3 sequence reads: CASSRGRDNTGELFF. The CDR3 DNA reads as TGTGCCAGCAGTCGAGGGCGGGACAACACCGGGGAGCTGTTTTTT.

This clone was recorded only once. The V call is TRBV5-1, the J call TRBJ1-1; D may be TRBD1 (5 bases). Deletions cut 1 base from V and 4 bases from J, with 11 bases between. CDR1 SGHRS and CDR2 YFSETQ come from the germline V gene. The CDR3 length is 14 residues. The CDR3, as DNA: TGCGCCAGCAGCTTGATGGGGGGTGGCACTGAAGCTTTCTTT. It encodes CASSLMGGGTEAFF. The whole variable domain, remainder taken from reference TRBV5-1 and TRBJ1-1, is KAGVTQTPRYLIKTRGQQVTLSCSPISGHRSVSWYQQTPGQGLQFLFEYFSETQRNKGNFPGRFSGRQFSNSRSEMNVSTLELGDSALYLCASSLMGGGTEAFFGQGTRLTVV.

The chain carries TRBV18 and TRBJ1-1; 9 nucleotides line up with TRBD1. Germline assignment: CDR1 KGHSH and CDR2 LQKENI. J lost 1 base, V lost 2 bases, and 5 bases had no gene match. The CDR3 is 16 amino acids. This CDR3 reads CASSPKQGAGNTEAFF. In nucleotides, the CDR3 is TGTGCCAGCTCACCAAAACAGGGGGCAGGGAACACTGAAGCTTTCTTT. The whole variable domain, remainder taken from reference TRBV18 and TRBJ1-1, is NAGVMQNPRHLVRRRGQEARLRCSPMKGHSHVYWYRQLPEEGLKFMVYLQKENIIDESGMPKERFSAEFPKEGPSILRIQQVVRGDSAAYFCASSPKQGAGNTEAFFGQGTRLTVV.

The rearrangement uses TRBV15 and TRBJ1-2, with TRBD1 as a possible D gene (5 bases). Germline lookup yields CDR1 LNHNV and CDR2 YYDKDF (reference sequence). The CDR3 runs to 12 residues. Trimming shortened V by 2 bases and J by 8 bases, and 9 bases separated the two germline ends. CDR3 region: CATSRKTGGYTF. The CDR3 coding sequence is TGTGCCACCAGCAGAAAAACAGGCGGCTACACCTTC.

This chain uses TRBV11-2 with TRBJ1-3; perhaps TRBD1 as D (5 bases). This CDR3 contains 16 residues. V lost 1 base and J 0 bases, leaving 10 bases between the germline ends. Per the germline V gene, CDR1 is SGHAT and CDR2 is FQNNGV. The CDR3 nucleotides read TGTGCCAGCAGCTTAGGGGCGGGGCCCTCTGGAAACACCATATATTTT. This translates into CASSLGAGPSGNTIYF.

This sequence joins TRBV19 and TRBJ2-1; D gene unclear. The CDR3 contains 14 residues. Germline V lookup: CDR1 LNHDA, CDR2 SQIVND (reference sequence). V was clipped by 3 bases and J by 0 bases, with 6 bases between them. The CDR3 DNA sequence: TGTGCCAGTAGTATCGGCCTCTCCTACAATGAGCAGTTCTTC. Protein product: CASSIGLSYNEQFF. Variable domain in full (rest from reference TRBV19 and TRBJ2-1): DGGITQSPKYLFRKEGQNVTLSCEQNLNHDAMYWYRQDPGQGLRLIYYSQIVNDFQKGDIAEGYSVSREKKESFPLTVTSAQKNPTAFYLCASSIGLSYNEQFFGPGTRLTVL.